The text below deals with one TCR beta chain. There are 15 residues in the CDR3. Germline V gives CDR1 SGHAT, CDR2 FQNNGV. The data belong to a study of monozygotic twins with inflammatory bowel disease. One entry per CDR3 protein, without DNA, is what TCRdb gives after re-calling the 5' RACE reads. This listing includes under 200,000 distinct CDR3 sequences. Every single donor had a roughly 2.7 ml blood sample drawn. V and J are TRBV11-2 and TRBJ1-4; the D call of TRBD1 rests on TCRdb alone, since no DNA is present to check it. The sequenced sample consisted of blood. The receptor comes from a human donor with ulcerative colitis or Crohn's disease, or a healthy co-twin of an affected twin (not recorded which). The CDR3 here is CASSLEGQVNEKLFF.